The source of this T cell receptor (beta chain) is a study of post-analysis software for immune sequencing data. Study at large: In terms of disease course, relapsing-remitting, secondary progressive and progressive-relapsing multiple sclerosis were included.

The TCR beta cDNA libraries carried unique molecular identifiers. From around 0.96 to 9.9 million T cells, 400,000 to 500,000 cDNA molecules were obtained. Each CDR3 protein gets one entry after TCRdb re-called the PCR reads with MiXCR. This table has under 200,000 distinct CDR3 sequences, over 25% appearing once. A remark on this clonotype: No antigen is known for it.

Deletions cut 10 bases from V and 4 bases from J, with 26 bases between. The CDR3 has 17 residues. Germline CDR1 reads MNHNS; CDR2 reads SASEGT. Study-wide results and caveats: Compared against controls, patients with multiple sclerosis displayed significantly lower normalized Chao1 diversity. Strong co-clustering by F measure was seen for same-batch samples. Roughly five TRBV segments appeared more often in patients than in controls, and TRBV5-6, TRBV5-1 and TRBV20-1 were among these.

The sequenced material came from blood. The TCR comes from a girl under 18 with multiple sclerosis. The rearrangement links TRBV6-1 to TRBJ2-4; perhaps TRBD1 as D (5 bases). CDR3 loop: CATRTRPGLVGKNIQYF. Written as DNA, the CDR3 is TGTGCCACCCGGACAAGGCCAGGGCTAGTCGGGAAAAACATTCAGTACTTC.